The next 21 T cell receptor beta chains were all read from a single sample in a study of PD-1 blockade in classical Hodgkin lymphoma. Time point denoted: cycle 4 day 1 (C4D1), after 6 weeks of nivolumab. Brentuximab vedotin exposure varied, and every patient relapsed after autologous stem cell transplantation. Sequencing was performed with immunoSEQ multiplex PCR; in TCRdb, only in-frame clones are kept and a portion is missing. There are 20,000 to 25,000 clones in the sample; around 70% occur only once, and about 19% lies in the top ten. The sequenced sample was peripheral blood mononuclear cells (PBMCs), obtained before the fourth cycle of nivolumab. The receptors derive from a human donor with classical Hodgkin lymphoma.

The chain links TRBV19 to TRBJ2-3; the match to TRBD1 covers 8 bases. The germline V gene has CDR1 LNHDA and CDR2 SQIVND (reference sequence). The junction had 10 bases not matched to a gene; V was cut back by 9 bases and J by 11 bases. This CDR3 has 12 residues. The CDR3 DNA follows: TGTGCCAGCAGCCTTGGACAGGGCGGGCAGTATTTT. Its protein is CASSLGQGGQYF.

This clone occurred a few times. This CDR3 reads CAISGTGGTGELFF. DNA of the CDR3: TGTGCCATCAGTGGGACAGGGGGCACCGGGGAGCTGTTTTTT. The chain couples TRBV10-3 to TRBJ2-2; 10 bases map to TRBD1. V was pared by 4 bases and J by 4 bases, with 0 bases of the junction left unmatched. Germline V gene data show CDR1 as ENHRY and CDR2 as SYGVKD. CDR3 length: 14 residues.

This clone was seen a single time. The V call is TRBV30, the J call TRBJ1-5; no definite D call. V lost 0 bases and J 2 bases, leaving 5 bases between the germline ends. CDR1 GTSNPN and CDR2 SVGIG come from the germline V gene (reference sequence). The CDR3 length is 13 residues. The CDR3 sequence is CAWSVDGNQPQHF. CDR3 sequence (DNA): TGTGCCTGGAGTGTGGACGGCAATCAGCCCCAGCATTTT.

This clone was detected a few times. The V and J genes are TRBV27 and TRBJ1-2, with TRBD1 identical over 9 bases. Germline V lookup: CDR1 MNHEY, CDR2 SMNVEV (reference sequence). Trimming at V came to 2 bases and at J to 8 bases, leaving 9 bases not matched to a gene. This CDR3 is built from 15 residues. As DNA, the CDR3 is TGTGCCAGCAGTTTACAGTCCGGACAGGGGTACGGCTACACCTTC. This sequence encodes CASSLQSGQGYGYTF.

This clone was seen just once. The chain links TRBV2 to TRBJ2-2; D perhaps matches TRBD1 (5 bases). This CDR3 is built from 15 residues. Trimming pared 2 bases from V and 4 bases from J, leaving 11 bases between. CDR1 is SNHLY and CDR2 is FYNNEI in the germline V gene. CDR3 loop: CASSEQGRSTGELFF. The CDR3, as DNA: TGTGCCAGCAGTGAACAGGGCCGTAGCACCGGGGAGCTGTTTTTT.

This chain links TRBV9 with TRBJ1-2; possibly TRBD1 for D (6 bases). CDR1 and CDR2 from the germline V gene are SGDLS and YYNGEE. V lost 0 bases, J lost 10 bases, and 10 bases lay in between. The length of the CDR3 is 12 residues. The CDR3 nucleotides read TGTGCCAGCAGCGTAGTGCCAGGGGACTACACCTTC. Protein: CASSVVPGDYTF.

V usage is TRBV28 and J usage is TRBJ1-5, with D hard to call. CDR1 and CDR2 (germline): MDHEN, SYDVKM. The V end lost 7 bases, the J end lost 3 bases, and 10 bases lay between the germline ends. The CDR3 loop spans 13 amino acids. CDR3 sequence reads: CASKGPLNQPQHF. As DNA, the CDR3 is TGTGCCAGCAAAGGGCCCCTCAATCAGCCCCAGCATTTT.

The CDR3, as DNA: TGCAGCGTTGGGGGACAGGGCGAAAAACTGTTTTTT. Translation gives CSVGGQGEKLFF. The genes are TRBV29-1 and TRBJ1-4; 9 bases are shared with TRBD1. The germline V gene has CDR1 SQVTM and CDR2 ANQGSEA. The CDR3 sequence is 12 residues long. Trimming at V came to 4 bases and at J to 8 bases, leaving 2 bases not matched to a gene. Filled out from reference TRBV29-1 and TRBJ1-4, the complete variable domain reads SAVISQKPSRDICQRGTSLTIQCQVDSQVTMMFWYRQQPGQSLTLIATANQGSEATYESGFVIDKFPISRPNLTFSTLTVSNMSPEDSSIYLCSVGGQGEKLFFGSGTQLSVL.

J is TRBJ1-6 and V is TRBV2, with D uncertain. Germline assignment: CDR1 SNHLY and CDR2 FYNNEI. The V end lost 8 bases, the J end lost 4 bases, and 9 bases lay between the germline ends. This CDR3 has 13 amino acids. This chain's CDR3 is CASWVGYNSPLHF. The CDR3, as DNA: TGTGCCAGCTGGGTTGGTTATAATTCACCCCTCCACTTT.

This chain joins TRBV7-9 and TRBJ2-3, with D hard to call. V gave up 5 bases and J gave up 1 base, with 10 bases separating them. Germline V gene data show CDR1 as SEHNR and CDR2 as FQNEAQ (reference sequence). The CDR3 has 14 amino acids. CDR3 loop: CASSPPPRTDTQYF. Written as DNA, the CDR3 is TGTGCCAGCAGCCCACCACCCCGCACAGATACGCAGTATTTT.

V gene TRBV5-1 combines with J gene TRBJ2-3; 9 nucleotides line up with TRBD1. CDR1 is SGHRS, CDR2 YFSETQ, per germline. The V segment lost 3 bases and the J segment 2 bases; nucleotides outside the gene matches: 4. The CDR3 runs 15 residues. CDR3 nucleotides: TGCGCCAGCAGCTCCGGGACAGGGTACACAGATACGCAGTATTTT. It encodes CASSSGTGYTDTQYF. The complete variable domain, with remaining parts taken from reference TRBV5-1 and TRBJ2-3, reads KAGVTQTPRYLIKTRGQQVTLSCSPISGHRSVSWYQQTPGQGLQFLFEYFSETQRNKGNFPGRFSGRQFSNSRSEMNVSTLELGDSALYLCASSSGTGYTDTQYFGPGTRLTVL.

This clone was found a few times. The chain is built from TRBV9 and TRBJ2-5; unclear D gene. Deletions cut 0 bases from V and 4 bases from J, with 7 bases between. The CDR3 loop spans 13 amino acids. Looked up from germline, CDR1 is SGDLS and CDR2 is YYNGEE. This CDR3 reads CASSVGMGETQYF. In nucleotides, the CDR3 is TGTGCCAGCAGCGTAGGTATGGGAGAGACCCAGTACTTC.

The CDR3 reads CASSQGVDSGANVLTF. CDR3 nucleotide sequence: TGTGCCAGCAGCCAAGGGGTCGATTCTGGGGCCAACGTCCTGACTTTC. This chain uses TRBV4-2 with TRBJ2-6, with no clear D. Germline assignment: CDR1 LGHNA and CDR2 YNFKEQ. The ends were cut back, 1 base at V and 1 base at J, with 8 bases in the middle. The CDR3 is 16 residues long.

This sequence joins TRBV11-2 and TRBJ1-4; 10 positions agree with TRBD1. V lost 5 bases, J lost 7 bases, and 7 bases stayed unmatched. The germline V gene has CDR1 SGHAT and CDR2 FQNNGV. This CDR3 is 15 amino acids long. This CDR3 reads CASSRRQGAGEKLFF. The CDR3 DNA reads TGTGCCAGCAGCCGGCGACAGGGGGCCGGTGAAAAACTGTTTTTT.

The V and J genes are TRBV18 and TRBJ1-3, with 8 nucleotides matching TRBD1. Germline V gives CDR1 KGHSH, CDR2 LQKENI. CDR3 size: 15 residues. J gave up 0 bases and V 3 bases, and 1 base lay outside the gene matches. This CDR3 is CASSPGQGSGNTIYF. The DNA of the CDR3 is TGTGCCAGCTCACCTGGACAGGGCTCTGGAAACACCATATATTTT.

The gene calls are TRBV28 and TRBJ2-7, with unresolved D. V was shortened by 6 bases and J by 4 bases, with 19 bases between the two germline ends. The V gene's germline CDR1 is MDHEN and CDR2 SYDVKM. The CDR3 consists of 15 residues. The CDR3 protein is CASSLTWATLYEQYF. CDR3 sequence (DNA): TGTGCCAGCAGCTTGACCTGGGCGACCCTATACGAGCAGTACTTC.

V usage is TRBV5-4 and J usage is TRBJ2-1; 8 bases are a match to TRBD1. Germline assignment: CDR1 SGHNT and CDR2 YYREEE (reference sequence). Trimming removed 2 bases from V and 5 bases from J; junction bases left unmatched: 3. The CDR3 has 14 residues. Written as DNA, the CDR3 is TGTGCCAGCAGCTTCCAGGGGGCGCACAATGAGCAGTTCTTC. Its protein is CASSFQGAHNEQFF.

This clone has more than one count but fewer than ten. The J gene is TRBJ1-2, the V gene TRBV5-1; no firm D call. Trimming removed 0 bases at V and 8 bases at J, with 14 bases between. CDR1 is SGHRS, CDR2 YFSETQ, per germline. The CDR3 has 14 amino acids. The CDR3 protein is CASSLVMDAGGYTF. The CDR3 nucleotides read TGCGCCAGCAGCTTGGTCATGGACGCGGGGGGCTACACCTTC.

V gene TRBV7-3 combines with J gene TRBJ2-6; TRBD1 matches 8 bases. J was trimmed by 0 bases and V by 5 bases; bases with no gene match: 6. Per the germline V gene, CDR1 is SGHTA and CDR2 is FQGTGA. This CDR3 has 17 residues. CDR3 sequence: CASSPRTGSSGANVLTF. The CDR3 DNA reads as TGTGCCAGCAGCCCGAGGACAGGGAGCTCTGGGGCCAACGTCCTGACTTTC.

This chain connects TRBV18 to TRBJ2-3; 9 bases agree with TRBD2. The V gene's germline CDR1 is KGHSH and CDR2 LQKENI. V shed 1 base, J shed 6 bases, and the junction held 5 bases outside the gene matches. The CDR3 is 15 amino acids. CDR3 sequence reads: CASSPLSGGGDTQYF. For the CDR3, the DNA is TGTGCCAGCTCACCACTTAGCGGGGGTGGTGATACGCAGTATTTT.

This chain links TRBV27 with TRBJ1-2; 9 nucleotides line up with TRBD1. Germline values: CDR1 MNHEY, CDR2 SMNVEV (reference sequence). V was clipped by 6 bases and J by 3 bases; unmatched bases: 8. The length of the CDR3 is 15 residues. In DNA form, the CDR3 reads TGTGCCAGCAGGGGTCCGGGACAGGGCCACTATGGCTACACCTTC. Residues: CASRGPGQGHYGYTF.